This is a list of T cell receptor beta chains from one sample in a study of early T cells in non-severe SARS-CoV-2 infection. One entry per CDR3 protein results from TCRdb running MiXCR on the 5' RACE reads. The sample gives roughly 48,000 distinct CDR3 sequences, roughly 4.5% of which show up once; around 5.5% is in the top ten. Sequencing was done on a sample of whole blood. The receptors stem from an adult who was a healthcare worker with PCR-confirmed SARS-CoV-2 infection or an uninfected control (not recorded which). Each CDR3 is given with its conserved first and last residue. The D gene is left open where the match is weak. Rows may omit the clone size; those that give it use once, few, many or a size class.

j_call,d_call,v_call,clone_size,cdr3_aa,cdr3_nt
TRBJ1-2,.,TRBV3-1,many,CASSRLDGYTF,TGTGCCAGCAGCCGCCTCGACGGCTACACCTTC
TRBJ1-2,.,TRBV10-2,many,CASRPTGDYGYTF,TGCGCCAGCAGGCCGACAGGTGACTATGGCTACACCTTC
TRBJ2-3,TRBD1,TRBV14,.,CASSQRGQTTSATQYF,TGTGCCAGCAGCCAGAGGGGACAGACCACCTCGGCCACGCAGTATTTT
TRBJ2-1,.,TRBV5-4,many,CASSLGLSSYNEQFF,TGTGCCAGCAGCTTGGGACTAAGCTCCTACAATGAGCAGTTCTTC
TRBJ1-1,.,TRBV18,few,CASSPGQDSEAFF,TGTGCCAGCTCACCAGGGCAGGACTCTGAAGCTTTCTTT
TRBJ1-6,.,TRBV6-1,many,CASSEAGTLGSPLHF,TGTGCCAGCAGTGAAGCAGGGACATTAGGTTCACCCCTCCACTTT
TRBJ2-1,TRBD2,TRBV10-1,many,CASSEAGGPFYNEQFF,TGCGCCAGCAGTGAAGCGGGGGGGCCTTTCTACAATGAGCAGTTCTTC
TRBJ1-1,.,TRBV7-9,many,CASSPWTENTEAFF,TGTGCCAGCAGCCCCTGGACAGAGAACACTGAAGCTTTCTTT
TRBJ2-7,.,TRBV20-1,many,CSAPGDEQYF,TGCAGTGCCCCTGGGGACGAGCAGTACTTC
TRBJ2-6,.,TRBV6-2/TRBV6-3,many,CASRPLERYSGANVLTF,TGTGCCAGCCGGCCCCTTGAGCGCTACTCTGGGGCCAACGTCCTGACTTTC
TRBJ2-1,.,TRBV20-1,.,CSARYLNEQFF,TGCAGTGCTAGATATCTCAATGAGCAGTTCTTC
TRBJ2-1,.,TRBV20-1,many,CSAIHAEYNEQFF,TGCAGTGCTATCCATGCGGAATACAATGAGCAGTTCTTC
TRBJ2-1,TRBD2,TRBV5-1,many,CASSFRPGLDINNEQFF,TGCGCCAGCAGCTTTCGGCCGGGACTAGACATTAACAATGAGCAGTTCTTC
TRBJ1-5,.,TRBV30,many,CAWRGSYSNQPQHF,TGTGCCTGGAGGGGCTCATATAGCAATCAGCCCCAGCATTTT
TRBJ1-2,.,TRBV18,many,CASSPAQEGIQGYTF,TGTGCCAGCTCACCCGCACAGGAGGGGATTCAAGGCTACACCTTC
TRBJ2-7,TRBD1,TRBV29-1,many,CSVGTGDRYEQYF,TGCAGCGTTGGGACAGGGGACCGGTACGAGCAGTACTTC
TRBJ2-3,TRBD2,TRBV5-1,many,CASSLDPPPTSGGTDTQYF,TGCGCCAGCAGCTTGGATCCCCCCCCTACTAGCGGGGGGACAGATACGCAGTATTTT
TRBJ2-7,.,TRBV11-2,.,CASSHPGTPYEQYF,TGTGCCAGCAGCCATCCCGGGACCCCCTACGAGCAGTACTTC
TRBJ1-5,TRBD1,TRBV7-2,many,CASSPGTGPSHF,TGTGCCAGCAGTCCCGGGACAGGCCCTTCACATTTT
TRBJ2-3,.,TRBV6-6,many,CASSYSTRSTDTQYF,TGTGCCAGCAGTTACTCTACTCGGTCAACAGATACGCAGTATTTT
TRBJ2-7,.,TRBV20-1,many,CSARSPEGEQYF,TGCAGTGCTAGATCTCCCGAGGGCGAGCAGTACTTC
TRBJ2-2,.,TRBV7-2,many,CASSPRARNTGELFF,TGTGCCAGCAGCCCCCGGGCCAGAAACACCGGGGAGCTGTTTTTT
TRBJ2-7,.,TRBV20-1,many,CSARAHRAPEQYF,TGCAGTGCTAGGGCCCACAGGGCCCCCGAGCAGTACTTC
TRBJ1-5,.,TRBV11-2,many,CASSKDSSNQPQHF,TGTGCCAGCAGCAAGGACTCAAGCAATCAGCCCCAGCATTTT
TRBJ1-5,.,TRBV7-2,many,CATGRTRQPQHF,TGTGCCACCGGACGAACGAGACAGCCCCAGCATTTT
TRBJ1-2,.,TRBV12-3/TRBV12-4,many,CASSLLGRGGYTF,TGTGCCAGCAGTCTACTAGGGAGGGGAGGCTACACCTTC
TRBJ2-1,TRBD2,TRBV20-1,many,CSARAGGDYNEQFF,TGCAGTGCTAGAGCGGGAGGCGACTACAATGAGCAGTTCTTC
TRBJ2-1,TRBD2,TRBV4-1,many,CASSLGLAGRNEQFF,TGCGCCAGCAGCCTAGGACTAGCGGGTAGAAATGAGCAGTTCTTC
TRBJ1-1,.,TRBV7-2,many,CASSFQNTEAFF,TGTGCCAGCAGCTTCCAGAACACTGAAGCTTTCTTT
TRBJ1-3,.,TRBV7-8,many,CASSLGGYTGNTIYF,TGTGCCAGCAGCTTGGGGGGCTACACTGGAAACACTATATATTTT
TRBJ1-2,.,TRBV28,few,CASAPAGGSLYGYTF,TGTGCCAGCGCTCCCGCCGGGGGTTCCCTCTATGGCTACACCTTC
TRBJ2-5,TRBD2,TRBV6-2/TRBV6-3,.,CASSPLAGQQETQYF,TGTGCCAGCAGTCCACTAGCGGGGCAACAAGAGACCCAGTACTTC
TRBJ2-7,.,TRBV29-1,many,CSGQLGGEQYF,TGCAGCGGCCAGTTGGGGGGCGAGCAGTACTTC
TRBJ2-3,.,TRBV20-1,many,CSARGLRRPSGATDTQYF,TGCAGTGCTAGGGGGCTCCGTCGGCCTTCGGGGGCCACAGATACGCAGTATTTT
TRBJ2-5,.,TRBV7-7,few,CASSRGDSWETQYF,TGTGCCAGCAGCCGCGGGGATAGTTGGGAGACCCAGTACTTC
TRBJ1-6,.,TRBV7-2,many,CASSPSIGTISNSPLHF,TGTGCCAGCAGCCCATCCATAGGGACCATTAGTAATTCACCCCTCCACTTT
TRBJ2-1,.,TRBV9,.,CASSVAGVGYNEQFF,TGTGCCAGCAGCGTAGCTGGGGTGGGCTACAATGAGCAGTTCTTC
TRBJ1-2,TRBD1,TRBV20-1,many,CSARTGSNYGYTF,TGCAGTGCTAGGACAGGGTCCAACTATGGCTACACCTTC
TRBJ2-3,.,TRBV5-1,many,CASSRQEHTDTQYF,TGCGCCAGCAGCCGACAGGAGCATACAGATACGCAGTATTTT
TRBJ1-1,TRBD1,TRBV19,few,CASSPKQGEAFF,TGTGCCAGTAGCCCTAAACAGGGGGAGGCTTTCTTT
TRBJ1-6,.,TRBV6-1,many,CASSAEQIYNSPLHF,TGTGCCAGCAGTGCCGAACAGATTTATAATTCACCCCTCCACTTT
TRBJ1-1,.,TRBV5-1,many,CASSLTGMNTEAFF,TGCGCCAGCAGCTTGACAGGGATGAACACTGAAGCTTTCTTT
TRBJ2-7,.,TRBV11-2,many,CASSPSPYEQYF,TGTGCCAGCAGCCCTTCCCCCTACGAGCAGTACTTC
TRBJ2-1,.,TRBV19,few,CASSFPDHYNEQFF,TGTGCCAGTAGTTTCCCGGACCATTACAATGAGCAGTTCTTC
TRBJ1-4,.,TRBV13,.,CASSFGQNPSEKLFF,TGTGCCAGCAGCTTCGGACAGAACCCCTCGGAAAAACTGTTTTTT
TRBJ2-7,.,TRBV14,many,CASSPNPSYEQYF,TGTGCCAGCAGCCCCAACCCCTCCTACGAGCAGTACTTC
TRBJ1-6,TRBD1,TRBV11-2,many,CASSPGTAYNSPLHF,TGTGCCAGCAGCCCGGGGACAGCCTATAATTCACCCCTCCACTTT
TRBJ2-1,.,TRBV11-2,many,CASSLDVMDEQFF,TGTGCCAGCAGCTTAGATGTCATGGATGAGCAGTTCTTC
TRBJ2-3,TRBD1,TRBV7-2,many,CASSPGPGQVSQYF,TGTGCCAGCAGCCCCGGCCCCGGACAGGTCTCGCAGTATTTT
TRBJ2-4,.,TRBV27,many,CASSSGQGNIQYF,TGTGCCAGCAGTTCCGGGCAGGGGAACATTCAGTACTTC
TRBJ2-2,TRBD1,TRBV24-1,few,CATRTGTGVNTGELFF,TGTGCCACCAGGACAGGGACAGGGGTGAACACCGGGGAGCTGTTTTTT
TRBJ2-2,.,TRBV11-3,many,CASSLGEEPGELFF,TGTGCCAGCAGCTTAGGTGAAGAACCCGGGGAGCTGTTTTTT
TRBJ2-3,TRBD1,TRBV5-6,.,CASSPTGSDTQYF,TGTGCCAGCAGCCCGACAGGGTCAGATACGCAGTATTTT